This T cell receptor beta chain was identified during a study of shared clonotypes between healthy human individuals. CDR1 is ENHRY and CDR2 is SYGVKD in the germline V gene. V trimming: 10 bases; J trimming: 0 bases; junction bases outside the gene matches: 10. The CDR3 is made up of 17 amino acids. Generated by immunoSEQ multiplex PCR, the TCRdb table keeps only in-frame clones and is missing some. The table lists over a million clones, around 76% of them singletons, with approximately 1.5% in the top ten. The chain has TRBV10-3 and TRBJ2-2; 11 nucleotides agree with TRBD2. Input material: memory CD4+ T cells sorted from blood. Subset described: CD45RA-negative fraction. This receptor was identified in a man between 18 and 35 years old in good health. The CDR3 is CATGKLAGASNTGELFF. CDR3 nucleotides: TGTGCCACCGGAAAACTAGCGGGGGCCTCGAACACCGGGGAGCTGTTTTTT.